The clone carrying this TCR beta chain was seen once. Some clones are missing from TCRdb's copy, which holds only in-frame ones; the method was immunoSEQ multiplex PCR. The table has about 170,000 clones, more than 75% seen once. This specimen belongs to a study of blood T cell repertoires in COVID-19. Study context: In each case, the material was cDNA or gDNA derived from T cells, B-cell-depleted T cells, or PBMCs.

The sequencing input was peripheral blood. The TCR comes from a man between 45 and 60 years old who had recovered from COVID-19.

The CDR3 sequence: CASSPVNRKETQYF. The CDR3 region has the DNA TGTGCCAGCTCACCAGTCAACAGGAAGGAGACCCAGTACTTC. This chain links TRBV18 with TRBJ2-5; tentative D call: TRBD1 (5 bases). CDR1 and CDR2 (germline): KGHSH, LQKENI. V lost 2 bases and J 5 bases, leaving 12 bases between the germline ends. The CDR3 contains 14 residues. The variable domain in full, completed from reference TRBV18 and TRBJ2-5, reads NAGVMQNPRHLVRRRGQEARLRCSPMKGHSHVYWYRQLPEEGLKFMVYLQKENIIDESGMPKERFSAEFPKEGPSILRIQQVVRGDSAAYFCASSPVNRKETQYFGPGTRLLVL.